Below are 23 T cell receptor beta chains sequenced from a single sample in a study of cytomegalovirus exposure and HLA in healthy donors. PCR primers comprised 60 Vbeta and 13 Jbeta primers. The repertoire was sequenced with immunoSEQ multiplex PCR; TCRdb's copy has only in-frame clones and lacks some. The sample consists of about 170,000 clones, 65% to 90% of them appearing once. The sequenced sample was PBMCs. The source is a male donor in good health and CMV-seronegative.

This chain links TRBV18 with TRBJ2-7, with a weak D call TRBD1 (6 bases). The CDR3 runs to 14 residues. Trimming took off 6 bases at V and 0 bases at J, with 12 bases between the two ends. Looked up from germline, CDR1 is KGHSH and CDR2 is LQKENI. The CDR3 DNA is TGTGCCAGCTCCCCCGACAGGAACTCCTACGAGCAGTACTTC. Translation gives CASSPDRNSYEQYF.

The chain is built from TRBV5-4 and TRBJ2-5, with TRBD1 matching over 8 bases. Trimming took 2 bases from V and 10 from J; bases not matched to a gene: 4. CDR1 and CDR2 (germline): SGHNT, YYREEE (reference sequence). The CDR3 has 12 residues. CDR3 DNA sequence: TGTGCCAGCAGCTTTGGACAGGGCGACCAGTACTTC. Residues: CASSFGQGDQYF.

CDR3 sequence reads: CASSFDRGLYNEQFF. CDR3 nucleotide sequence: TGTGCCAGCAGCTTCGACAGGGGGCTCTACAATGAGCAGTTCTTC. The V and J genes are TRBV11-2 and TRBJ2-1; 10 bases match TRBD1. V lost 3 bases to trimming and J lost 3 bases; unmatched junction nucleotides: 2. The germline CDR1 and CDR2 sequences are SGHAT and FQNNGV. The length of the CDR3 is 15 residues.

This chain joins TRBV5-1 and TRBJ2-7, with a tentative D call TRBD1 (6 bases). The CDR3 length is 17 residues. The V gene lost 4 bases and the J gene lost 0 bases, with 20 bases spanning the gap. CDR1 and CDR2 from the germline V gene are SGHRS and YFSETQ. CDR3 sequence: CASSAYRQVMSSYEQYF. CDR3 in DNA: TGCGCCAGCAGCGCATACAGACAGGTAATGAGCTCCTACGAGCAGTACTTC.

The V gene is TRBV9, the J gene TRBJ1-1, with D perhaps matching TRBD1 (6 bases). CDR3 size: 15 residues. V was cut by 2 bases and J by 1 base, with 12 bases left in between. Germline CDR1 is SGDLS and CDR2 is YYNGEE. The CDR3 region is CASSVLPGENTEAFF. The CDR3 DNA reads TGTGCCAGCAGCGTTCTTCCAGGGGAGAACACTGAAGCTTTCTTT.

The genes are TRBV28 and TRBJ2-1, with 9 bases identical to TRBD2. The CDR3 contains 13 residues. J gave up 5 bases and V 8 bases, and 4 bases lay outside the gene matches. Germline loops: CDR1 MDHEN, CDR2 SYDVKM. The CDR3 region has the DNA TGTGCCAGCCCGACTAGCGGTAACAATGAGCAGTTCTTC. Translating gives CASPTSGNNEQFF.

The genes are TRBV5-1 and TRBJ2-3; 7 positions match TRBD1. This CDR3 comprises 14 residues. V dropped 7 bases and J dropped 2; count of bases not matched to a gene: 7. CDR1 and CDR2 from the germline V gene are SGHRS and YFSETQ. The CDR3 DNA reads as TGCGCCAGCTCGCCGGGACAGTACACAGATACGCAGTATTTT. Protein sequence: CASSPGQYTDTQYF.

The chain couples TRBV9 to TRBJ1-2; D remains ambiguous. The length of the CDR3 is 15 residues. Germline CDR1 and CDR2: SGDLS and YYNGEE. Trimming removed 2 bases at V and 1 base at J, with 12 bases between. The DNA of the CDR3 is TGTGCCAGCAGCGTTCGGAGTTCGAATAACTATGGCTACACCTTC. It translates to CASSVRSSNNYGYTF.

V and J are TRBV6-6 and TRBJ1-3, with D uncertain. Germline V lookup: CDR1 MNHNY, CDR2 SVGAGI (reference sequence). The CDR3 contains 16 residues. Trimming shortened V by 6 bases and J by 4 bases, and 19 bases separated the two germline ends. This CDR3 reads CASSSGRGGGGNTIYF. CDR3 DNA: TGTGCCAGCAGCTCCGGTCGGGGAGGCGGGGGAAACACCATATATTTT.

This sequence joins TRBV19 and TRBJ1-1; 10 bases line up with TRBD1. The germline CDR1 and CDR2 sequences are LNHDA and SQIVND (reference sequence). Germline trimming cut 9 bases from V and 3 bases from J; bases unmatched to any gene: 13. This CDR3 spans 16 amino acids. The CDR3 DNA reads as TGTGCCAGCAACGTCCCGGGACAGGGGTTGGACACTGAAGCTTTCTTT. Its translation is CASNVPGQGLDTEAFF.

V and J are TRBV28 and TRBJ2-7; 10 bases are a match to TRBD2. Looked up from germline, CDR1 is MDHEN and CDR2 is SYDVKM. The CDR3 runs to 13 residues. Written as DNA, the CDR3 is TGTTCTGGTCGGGCTAGCGGGGGTTACGAGCAGTACTTC. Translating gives CSGRASGGYEQYF.

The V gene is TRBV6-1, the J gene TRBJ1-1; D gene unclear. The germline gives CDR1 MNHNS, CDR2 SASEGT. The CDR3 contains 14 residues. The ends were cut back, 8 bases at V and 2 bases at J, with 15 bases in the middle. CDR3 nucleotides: TGTGCCAGCCGGCCCTGGGCAATCAACACTGAAGCTTTCTTT. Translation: CASRPWAINTEAFF.

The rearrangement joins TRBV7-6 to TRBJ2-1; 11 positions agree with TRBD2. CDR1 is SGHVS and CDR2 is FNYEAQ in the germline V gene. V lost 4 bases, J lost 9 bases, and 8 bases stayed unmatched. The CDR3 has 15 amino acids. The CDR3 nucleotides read TGTGCCAGCAGCTCCCTAGCGGGGGGTACAATTGAGCAGTTCTTC. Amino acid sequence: CASSSLAGGTIEQFF.

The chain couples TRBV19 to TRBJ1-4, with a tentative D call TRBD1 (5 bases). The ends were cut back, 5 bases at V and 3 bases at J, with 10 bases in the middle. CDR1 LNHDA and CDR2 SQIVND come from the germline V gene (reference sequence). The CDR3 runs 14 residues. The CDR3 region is CASSSGRANEKLFF. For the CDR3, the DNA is TGTGCCAGTAGTTCGGGCAGGGCTAATGAAAAACTGTTTTTT. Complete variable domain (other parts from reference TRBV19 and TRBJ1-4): DGGITQSPKYLFRKEGQNVTLSCEQNLNHDAMYWYRQDPGQGLRLIYYSQIVNDFQKGDIAEGYSVSREKKESFPLTVTSAQKNPTAFYLCASSSGRANEKLFFGSGTQLSVL.

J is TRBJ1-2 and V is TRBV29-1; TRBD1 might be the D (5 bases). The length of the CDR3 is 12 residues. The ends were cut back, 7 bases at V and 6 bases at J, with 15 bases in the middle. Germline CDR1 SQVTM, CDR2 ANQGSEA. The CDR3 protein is CSGSRESNGYTF. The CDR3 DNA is TGCAGCGGATCCAGGGAATCCAATGGCTACACCTTC.

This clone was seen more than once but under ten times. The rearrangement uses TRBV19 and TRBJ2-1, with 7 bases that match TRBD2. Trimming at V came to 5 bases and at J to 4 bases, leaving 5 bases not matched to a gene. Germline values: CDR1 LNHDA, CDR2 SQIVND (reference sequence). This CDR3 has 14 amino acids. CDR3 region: CASSRSSGYNEQFF. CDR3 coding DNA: TGTGCCAGTAGTCGATCTAGCGGATACAATGAGCAGTTCTTC.

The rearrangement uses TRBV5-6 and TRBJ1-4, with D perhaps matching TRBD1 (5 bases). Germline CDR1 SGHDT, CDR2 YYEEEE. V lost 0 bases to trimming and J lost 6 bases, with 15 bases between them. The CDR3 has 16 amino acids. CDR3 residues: CASSLAGQGWDEKLFF. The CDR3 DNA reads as TGTGCCAGCAGCTTGGCTGGGCAGGGTTGGGATGAAAAACTGTTTTTT.

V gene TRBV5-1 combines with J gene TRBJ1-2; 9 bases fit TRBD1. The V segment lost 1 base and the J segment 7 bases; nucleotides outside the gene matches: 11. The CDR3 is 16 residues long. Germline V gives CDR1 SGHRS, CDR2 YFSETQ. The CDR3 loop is CASSLLLGGTGPGYTF. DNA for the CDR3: TGCGCCAGCAGCTTGTTGTTGGGGGGGACAGGGCCTGGCTACACCTTC.

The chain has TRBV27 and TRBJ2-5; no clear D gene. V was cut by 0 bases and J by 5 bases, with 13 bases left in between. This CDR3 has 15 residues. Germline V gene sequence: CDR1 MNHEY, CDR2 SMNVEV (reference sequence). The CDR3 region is CASSLSRTEPETQYF. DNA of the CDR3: TGTGCCAGCAGTTTATCGAGAACAGAGCCGGAGACCCAGTACTTC.

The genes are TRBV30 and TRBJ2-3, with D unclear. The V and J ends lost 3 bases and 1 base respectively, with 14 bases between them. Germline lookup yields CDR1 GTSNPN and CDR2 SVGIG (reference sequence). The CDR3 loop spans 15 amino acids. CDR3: CAWSADRVGTDTQYF. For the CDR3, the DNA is TGTGCCTGGAGCGCCGACCGGGTGGGCACAGATACGCAGTATTTT.

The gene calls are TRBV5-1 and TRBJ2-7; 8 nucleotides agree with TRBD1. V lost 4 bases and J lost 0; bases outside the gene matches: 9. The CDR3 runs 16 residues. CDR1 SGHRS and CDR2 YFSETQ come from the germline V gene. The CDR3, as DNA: TGCGCCAGCAGCCCCCGGACAGGGACCTTCTCCTACGAGCAGTACTTC. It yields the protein CASSPRTGTFSYEQYF.

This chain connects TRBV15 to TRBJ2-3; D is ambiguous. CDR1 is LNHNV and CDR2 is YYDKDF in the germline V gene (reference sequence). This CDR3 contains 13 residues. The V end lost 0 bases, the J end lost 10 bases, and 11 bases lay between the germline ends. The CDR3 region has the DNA TGTGCCACCAGCAGAGAGCCGGTCTCTCCGCAGTATTTT. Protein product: CATSREPVSPQYF.

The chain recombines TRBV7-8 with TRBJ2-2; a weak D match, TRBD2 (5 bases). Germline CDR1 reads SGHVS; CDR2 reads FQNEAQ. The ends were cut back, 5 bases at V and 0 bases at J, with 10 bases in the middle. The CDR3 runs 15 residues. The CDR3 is CASSPRASNTGELFF. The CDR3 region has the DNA TGTGCCAGCAGCCCGAGGGCTTCGAACACCGGGGAGCTGTTTTTT.